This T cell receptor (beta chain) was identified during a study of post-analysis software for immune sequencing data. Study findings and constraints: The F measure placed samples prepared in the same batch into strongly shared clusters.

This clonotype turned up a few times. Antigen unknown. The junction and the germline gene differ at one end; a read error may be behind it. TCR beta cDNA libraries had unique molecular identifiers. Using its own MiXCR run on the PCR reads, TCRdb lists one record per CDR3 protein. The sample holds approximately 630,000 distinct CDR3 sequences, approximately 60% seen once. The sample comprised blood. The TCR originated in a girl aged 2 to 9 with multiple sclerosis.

Written as DNA, the CDR3 is TGCGCCAGCACCTTGGCCGGGACAGGGGCCTACGAGCAGTACTTC. This gives the protein CASTLAGTGAYEQYF. J is TRBJ2-7 and V is TRBV5-1, with 10 nucleotides matching TRBD1. Per germline, CDR1 SGHRS and CDR2 YFSETQ. This CDR3 has 15 amino acids.